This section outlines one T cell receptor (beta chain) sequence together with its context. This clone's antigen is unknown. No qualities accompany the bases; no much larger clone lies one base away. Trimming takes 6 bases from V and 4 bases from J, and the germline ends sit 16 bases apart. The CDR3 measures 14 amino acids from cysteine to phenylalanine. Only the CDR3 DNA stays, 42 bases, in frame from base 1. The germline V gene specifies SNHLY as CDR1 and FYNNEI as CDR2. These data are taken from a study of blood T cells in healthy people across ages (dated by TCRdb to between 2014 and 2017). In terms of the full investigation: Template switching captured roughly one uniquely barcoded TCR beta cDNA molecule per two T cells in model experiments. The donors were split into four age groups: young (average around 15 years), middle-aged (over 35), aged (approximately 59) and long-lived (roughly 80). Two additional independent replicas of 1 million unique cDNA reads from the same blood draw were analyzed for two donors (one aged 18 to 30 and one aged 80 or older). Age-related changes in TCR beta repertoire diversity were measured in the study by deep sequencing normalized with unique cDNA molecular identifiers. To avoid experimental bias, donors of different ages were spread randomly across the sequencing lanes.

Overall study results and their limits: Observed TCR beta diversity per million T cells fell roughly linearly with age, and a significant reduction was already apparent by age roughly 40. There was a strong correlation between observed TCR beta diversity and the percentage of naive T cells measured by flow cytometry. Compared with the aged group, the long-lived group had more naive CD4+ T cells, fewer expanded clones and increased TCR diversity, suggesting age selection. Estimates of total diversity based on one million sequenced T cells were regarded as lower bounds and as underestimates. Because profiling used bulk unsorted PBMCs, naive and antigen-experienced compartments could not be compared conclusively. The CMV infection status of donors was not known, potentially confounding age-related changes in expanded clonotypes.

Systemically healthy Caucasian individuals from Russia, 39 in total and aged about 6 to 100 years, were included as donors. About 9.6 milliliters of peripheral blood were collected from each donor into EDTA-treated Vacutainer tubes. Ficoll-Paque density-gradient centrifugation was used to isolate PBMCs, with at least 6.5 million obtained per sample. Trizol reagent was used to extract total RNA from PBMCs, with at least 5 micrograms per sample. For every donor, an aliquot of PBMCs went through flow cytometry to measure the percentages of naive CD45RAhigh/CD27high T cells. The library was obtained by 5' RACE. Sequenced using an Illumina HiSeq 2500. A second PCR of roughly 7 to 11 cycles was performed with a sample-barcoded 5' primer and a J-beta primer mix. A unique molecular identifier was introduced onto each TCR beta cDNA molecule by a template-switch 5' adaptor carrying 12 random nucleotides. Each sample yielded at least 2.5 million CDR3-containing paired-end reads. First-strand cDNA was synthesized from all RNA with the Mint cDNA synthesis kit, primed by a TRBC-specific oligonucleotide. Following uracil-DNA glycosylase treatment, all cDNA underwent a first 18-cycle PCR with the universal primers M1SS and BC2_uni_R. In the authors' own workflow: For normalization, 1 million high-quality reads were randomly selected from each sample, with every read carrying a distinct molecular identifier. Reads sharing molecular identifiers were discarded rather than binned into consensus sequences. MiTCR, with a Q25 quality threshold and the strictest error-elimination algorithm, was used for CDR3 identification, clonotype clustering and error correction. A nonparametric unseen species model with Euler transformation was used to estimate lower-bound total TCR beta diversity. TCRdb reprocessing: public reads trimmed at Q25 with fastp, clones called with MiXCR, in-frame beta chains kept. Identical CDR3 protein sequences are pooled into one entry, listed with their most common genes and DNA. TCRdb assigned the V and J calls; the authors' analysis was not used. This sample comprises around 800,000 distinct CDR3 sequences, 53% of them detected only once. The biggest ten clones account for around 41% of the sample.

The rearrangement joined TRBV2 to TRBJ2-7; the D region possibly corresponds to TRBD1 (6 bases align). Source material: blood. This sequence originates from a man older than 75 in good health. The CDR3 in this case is CASRENRVRYEQYF. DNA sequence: TGTGCCAGCAGGGAAAACAGGGTCAGGTACGAGCAGTACTTC. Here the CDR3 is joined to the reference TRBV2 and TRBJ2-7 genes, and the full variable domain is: EPEVTQTPSHQVTQMGQEVILRCVPISNHLYFYWYRQILGQKVEFLVSFYNNEISEKSEIFDDQFSVERPDGSNFTLKIRSTKLEDSAMYFCASRENRVRYEQYFGPGTRLTVT.